The sequence of this T cell receptor beta chain was determined in a study of T cell responses to AZD1222 COVID-19 vaccine. The study's findings and limits: A rise in Spike-specific TCR breadth and depth followed two AZD1222 doses. The donors showed a predominance of white British ancestry and of females, with possible underestimation of clonal diversity. Regions left unmutated in variants are reportedly the target of nearly half of spike-specific TCRs. Repertoires were sampled only after the peak T cell response.

Produced via immunoSEQ multiplex PCR; TCRdb's table is partial and in-frame only. The sample contains 130,000 or so clones, 80% to 95% of which appear only once. The CDR3 sequence is 18 residues long. The J segment lost 3 bases and the V segment lost 4 bases, leaving 11 bases of the junction unmatched. CDR1 SGHRS and CDR2 YFSETQ come from the germline V gene. This clone has a single count. What it recognizes is unknown. The sequence was obtained from an adult in good health. The starting material was peripheral blood, obtained on day 0 of AZD1222 vaccination. The chain links TRBV5-1 to TRBJ2-3; 13 bases agree with TRBD2. In nucleotides, the CDR3 is TGCGCCAGCAGCCTGACTAGGACTAGCGGGAGACAAACAGATACGCAGTATTTT. This codes for CASSLTRTSGRQTDTQYF.